The present TCR beta chain was sequenced within a study of T cell responses to AZD1222 COVID-19 vaccine. Assay used: immunoSEQ multiplex PCR; TCRdb lists only in-frame clones, some missing. This table holds about 94,000 clones, around nine tenths found once. On this clone: Its antigen is unknown.

Findings and caveats of the study: Nearly half of spike-specific TCRs reportedly target variant regions that are unmutated in the B.1.351 and B.1.1.7 variants. Among AZD1222 vaccinees, only five to seven were seropositive at baseline.

Per germline, CDR1 KGHSH and CDR2 LQKENI. J lost 3 bases, V lost 0 bases, and 4 bases had no gene match. CDR3 size: 16 residues. The chain is built from TRBV18 and TRBJ2-2; TRBD2 agrees at 7 bases. Sample: peripheral blood, taken on day 0 of AZD1222 vaccination. This clonotype originated in an adult in good health. This CDR3 reads CASSPPGLVDTGELFF. CDR3 DNA sequence: TGTGCCAGCTCACCACCAGGACTAGTGGACACCGGGGAGCTGTTTTTT.